A single sample gave rise to the 26 T cell receptor beta chains below, sequenced in a study of shared clonotypes between healthy human individuals. Clones were read by immunoSEQ multiplex PCR, and TCRdb kept only the in-frame ones, dropping some. The sample lists under 750,000 clones, roughly two thirds occurring once. What was sequenced was memory CD4+ T cells sorted from blood. Subset defined: CD45RA-negative fraction. These TCRs come from a woman aged 25 to 45 in good health.

The V and J genes are TRBV5-1 and TRBJ2-5; TRBD1 or TRBD2 may be the D gene (5 bases each). CDR3 length equals 15 residues. Per the germline V gene, CDR1 is SGHRS and CDR2 is YFSETQ. V shed 0 bases and J shed 1 base, with 10 bases lying between them. The CDR3 nucleotides read TGCGCCAGCAGCTTGGGTTGGGGACCCCAAGAGACCCAGTACTTC. Its translation is CASSLGWGPQETQYF.

This chain links TRBV5-1 with TRBJ2-7; D call uncertain. Germline V gene lookup returns CDR1 SGHRS and CDR2 YFSETQ. V was clipped by 0 bases and J by 0 bases, with 10 bases between them. The CDR3 runs to 15 residues. DNA for the CDR3: TGCGCCAGCAGCTTGGCCGGCGGAATCTCCTACGAGCAGTACTTC. Amino acids: CASSLAGGISYEQYF.

This sequence joins TRBV10-1 and TRBJ2-1, with 10 bases matching TRBD2. V lost 5 bases, J lost 8 bases, and 9 bases stayed unmatched. The CDR3 is 15 residues long. Germline V gene sequence: CDR1 WNHNN, CDR2 SYGVQD (reference sequence). CDR3: CASSRRAGGYHEQFF. As DNA, the CDR3 is TGCGCCAGCAGTAGAAGAGCGGGAGGGTACCATGAGCAGTTCTTC.

The table lists this clone with a few counts. The chain carries TRBV11-2 and TRBJ2-6; D is perhaps TRBD1 or TRBD2 (5 bases each). V was clipped by 3 bases and J by 0 bases, with 15 bases between them. The germline gives CDR1 SGHAT, CDR2 FQNNGV. The CDR3 is 18 amino acids. The CDR3 here is CASSFGALGGSGANVLTF. The CDR3 nucleotides read TGTGCCAGCAGCTTCGGGGCGCTGGGCGGCTCTGGGGCCAACGTCCTGACTTTC.

In this sample, this clone turned up once. The chain recombines TRBV5-1 with TRBJ2-1; D possibly corresponds to TRBD2 (6 bases). The CDR3 length is 16 residues. With 4 bases removed from V and 0 bases from J, the gap between germline ends came to 14 bases. Germline V gene sequence: CDR1 SGHRS, CDR2 YFSETQ. CDR3 sequence reads: CASSRGTFSSYNEQFF. The CDR3, as DNA: TGCGCCAGCAGCCGCGGGACTTTCAGCTCCTACAATGAGCAGTTCTTC.

The V call is TRBV28, the J call TRBJ2-4, with D perhaps TRBD2 (5 bases). Germline-derived CDR1 and CDR2 are MDHEN and SYDVKM. The CDR3 length is 15 residues. Trimming removed 6 bases at V and 7 bases at J, with 19 bases between. The chain's CDR3 is CASSPIRGIHNIQYF. CDR3 nucleotides: TGTGCCAGCAGCCCCATCCGGGGTATCCACAACATTCAGTACTTC.

The chain carries TRBV5-1 and TRBJ1-1; possible D gene TRBD1, 6 bases. The V end lost 2 bases, the J end lost 8 bases, and 10 bases lay between the germline ends. This CDR3 region has 12 residues. Germline CDR1 SGHRS, CDR2 YFSETQ. CDR3 bases: TGCGCCAGCAGCTTCCAGGGGTCGGAAGCTTTCTTT. Translated, it gives CASSFQGSEAFF.

The chain carries TRBV29-1 and TRBJ2-7; 11 bases are shared with TRBD1. Per germline, CDR1 SQVTM and CDR2 ANQGSEA. V lost 6 bases to trimming and J lost 5 bases; unmatched junction nucleotides: 6. The CDR3 runs 13 residues. This CDR3 reads CSVGTGGLNEQYF. CDR3 nucleotide sequence: TGCAGCGTCGGGACAGGGGGTCTTAACGAGCAGTACTTC.

This chain uses TRBV7-9 with TRBJ1-1; D unresolved. The V end was cut by 9 bases, the J end by 0 bases, with 11 bases between. This CDR3 region has 13 residues. From germline, CDR1 is SEHNR and CDR2 FQNEAQ (reference sequence). Written as DNA, the CDR3 is TGTGCCAGTAAAGTGGCGGTGAACACTGAAGCTTTCTTT. This codes for CASKVAVNTEAFF.

This chain connects TRBV6-4 to TRBJ1-3; D remains unclear. From germline, CDR1 is MRHNA and CDR2 SNTAGT. V lost 6 bases and J 4 bases, leaving 10 bases between the germline ends. CDR3 length equals 13 residues. In DNA form, the CDR3 reads TGTGCCAGCAGCTCAAGTATCGGAAACACCATATATTTT. Residues: CASSSSIGNTIYF.

For this clone: The same CDR3 is also encoded by other DNA sequences in this sample. V is TRBV28 and J is TRBJ2-1; D remains ambiguous. The CDR3 contains 12 residues. Trimming took 6 bases from V and 3 from J, leaving 6 bases between them. CDR1 MDHEN and CDR2 SYDVKM come from the germline V gene. CDR3 region: CASSLLYNEQFF. Here the CDR3 DNA reads TGTGCCAGCAGCCTCCTCTACAATGAGCAGTTCTTC.

The chain combines TRBV19 with TRBJ2-1, with D unresolved. CDR3 length: 14 amino acids. Per the germline V gene, CDR1 is LNHDA and CDR2 is SQIVND (reference sequence). Trimming stripped 1 base from V and 7 bases from J, with 11 bases between. The CDR3 nucleotides read TGTGCCAGTAGTATAGGCCCCCAAACAAATGAGCAGTTCTTC. It is translated as CASSIGPQTNEQFF.

The rearrangement uses TRBV7-2 and TRBJ2-7, with D perhaps TRBD1 or TRBD2 (5 bases each). Germline CDR1 is SGHTA and CDR2 is FQGNSA. The CDR3 is 15 residues long. With 1 base removed from V and 4 bases from J, the gap between germline ends came to 14 bases. The CDR3 DNA follows: TGTGCCAGCAGCTTAGTTGGGGGAGTACGGTACGAGCAGTACTTC. It yields the protein CASSLVGGVRYEQYF.

This rearrangement joins TRBV6-5 to TRBJ1-6; D not certain. The V end was cut by 4 bases, the J end by 7 bases, with 8 bases between. The CDR3 consists of 13 residues. In germline, CDR1 is MNHEY, CDR2 SVGAGI. CDR3 region: CASSFEANSPLHF. The CDR3 DNA sequence: TGTGCCAGCAGTTTTGAGGCGAATTCACCCCTCCACTTT.

As regards this clone: Other DNA sequences in the same sample also yield this CDR3. This sequence joins TRBV19 and TRBJ1-5; D remains unclear. The CDR3 covers 13 residues. Looked up from germline, CDR1 is LNHDA and CDR2 is SQIVND (reference sequence). Trimming stripped 2 bases from V and 2 bases from J, with 4 bases between. The CDR3 spells CASSISGNQPQHF. CDR3 coding DNA: TGTGCCAGTAGTATAAGCGGCAATCAGCCCCAGCATTTT.

The chain joins TRBV2 to TRBJ2-7; 7 positions match TRBD2. The V and J ends lost 7 bases and 3 bases, in that order; junction bases with no gene match: 3. The CDR3 has 12 residues. The germline CDR1 and CDR2 sequences are SNHLY and FYNNEI. The CDR3 reads CASIAGVYEQYF. The CDR3 DNA reads as TGTGCCAGCATCGCGGGGGTCTACGAGCAGTACTTC.

This clone showed up just a few times. The same CDR3 is also encoded by other DNA sequences in this sample. The chain employs TRBV11-2 and TRBJ1-1, with unresolved D. From germline, CDR1 is SGHAT and CDR2 FQNNGV. V shed 1 base and J shed 3 bases, with 9 bases lying between them. This CDR3 is 14 amino acids long. For the CDR3, the DNA is TGTGCCAGCAGCTTAGGTTGGAGGGACACTGAAGCTTTCTTT. Its translation is CASSLGWRDTEAFF.

This clone has a count of ten or more. The junction shows a germline mismatch at one end, possibly a read error. V usage is TRBV4-1 and J usage is TRBJ1-2, with no clear D. CDR1 is MGHRA, CDR2 YSYEKL, per germline. The CDR3 loop spans 16 amino acids. CDR3 in amino acids: CASTQVGGADLYGYTF. DNA for the CDR3: TGCGCCAGCACCCAAGTCGGAGGCGCCGATCTCTATGGCTACACCTTC.

The CDR3: CASSLLVDQETQYF. CDR3 bases: TGCGCCAGCAGCTTGCTGGTAGACCAAGAGACCCAGTACTTC. This chain uses TRBV5-1 with TRBJ2-5, with unresolved D. The CDR3 length is 14 residues. Trimming removed 1 base from V and 0 bases from J, with 7 bases in between. The germline V gene has CDR1 SGHRS and CDR2 YFSETQ.

The chain carries TRBV6-5 and TRBJ1-4; perhaps TRBD1 as D (5 bases). The CDR3 sequence is 12 residues long. Germline CDR1 is MNHEY and CDR2 is SVGAGI. V lost 4 bases to trimming and J lost 14 bases, with 14 bases between them. The CDR3 coding sequence is TGTGCCAGCAGTTTAACAGGAATGGGGCTGTTTTTT. Residues: CASSLTGMGLFF.

This clone was seen a handful of times. This chain joins TRBV29-1 and TRBJ1-5; maybe TRBD1 (5 bases). Trimming removed 4 bases at V and 5 bases at J, with 15 bases between. The CDR3 runs 14 residues. Germline CDR1 is SQVTM and CDR2 is ANQGSEA. The CDR3 nucleotides are TGCAGCGTTGTGGGCTCGGGGCTCGATCAGCCCCAGCATTTT. This codes for CSVVGSGLDQPQHF.

The rearrangement uses TRBV7-2 and TRBJ1-2; D unresolved. The V gene's germline CDR1 is SGHTA and CDR2 FQGNSA. Trimming stripped 0 bases from V and 8 bases from J, with 7 bases between. This CDR3 is 12 amino acids long. CDR3 nucleotides: TGTGCCAGCAGCTTAGCGATCGCGGGCTACACCTTC. Its translation: CASSLAIAGYTF. Full variable domain (remainder filled in from reference TRBV7-2 and TRBJ1-2): GAGVSQSPSNKVTEKGKDVELRCDPISGHTALYWYRQSLGQGLEFLIYFQGNSAPDKSGLPSDRFSAERTGGSVSTLTIQRTQQEDSAVYLCASSLAIAGYTFGSGTRLTVV.

The chain carries TRBV5-1 and TRBJ2-2, with D unresolved. Germline V gene data show CDR1 as SGHRS and CDR2 as YFSETQ. The V end was cut by 4 bases, the J end by 7 bases, with 17 bases between. CDR3 size: 15 residues. The CDR3 sequence is CASSTRHLSGGELFF. The CDR3 DNA follows: TGCGCCAGCAGCACACGACACCTCTCCGGCGGGGAGCTGTTTTTT.

A single count supports this clone. The rearrangement joins TRBV7-9 to TRBJ2-7; possible D gene TRBD2, 6 bases. The CDR3 contains 15 residues. In germline, CDR1 is SEHNR, CDR2 FQNEAQ (reference sequence). V was cut by 2 bases and J by 3 bases, with 14 bases left in between. The CDR3 DNA is TGTGCCAGCAGCTTACCGGGCCGGGGGAACTACGAGCAGTACTTC. It is translated as CASSLPGRGNYEQYF. Together with reference TRBV7-9 and TRBJ2-7, the CDR3 gives the full variable domain: DTGVSQNPRHKITKRGQNVTFRCDPISEHNRLYWYRQTLGQGPEFLTYFQNEAQLEKSRLLSDRFSAERPKGSFSTLEIQRTEQGDSAMYLCASSLPGRGNYEQYFGPGTRLTVT.

The chain recombines TRBV20-1 with TRBJ2-3; D not resolved. CDR3 size: 11 residues. V was cut by 6 bases and J by 6 bases, with 10 bases left in between. Germline V gene data show CDR1 as DFQATT and CDR2 as SNEGSKA (reference sequence). CDR3 sequence reads: CSAKAWDTQYF. The CDR3 DNA reads TGCAGTGCAAAGGCATGGGATACGCAGTATTTT.

The genes are TRBV18 and TRBJ1-2, with TRBD1 matching 7 bases. CDR1 is KGHSH, CDR2 LQKENI, per germline. The trim removed 3 bases at V and 2 bases at J, leaving 6 bases unmatched. This CDR3 comprises 15 residues. CDR3 nucleotide sequence: TGTGCCAGCTCACCCGTCGTCAGGGGGAACTATGGCTACACCTTC. Its translation is CASSPVVRGNYGYTF.